Described below is a single T cell receptor (beta chain) sequence and its context. Its antigen is still unknown. Trimming at V came to 5 bases and at J to 5 bases, leaving 8 bases not matched to a gene. CDR3 length: 16 amino acids. Germline assignment: CDR1 SGHTA and CDR2 FQGTGA. This sample is part of a study of T cells after yellow fever vaccination. For the study at large: Low-cell-number fractions underwent preparation using SMART-Seq v4 Ultra Low Input.

The study made its TCR cDNA through 5'RACE template switching. That step introduced a universal primer site along with UMIs. A single record per CDR3 protein comes from TCRdb applying MiXCR to the 5' RACE reads. The repertoire includes hundreds of thousands of distinct CDR3 sequences, just over 20% of them detected once, and roughly 16% sits in the top ten. The study's findings and limits: Clones that expanded after primary vaccination mostly reappeared after the booster (roughly 96% CD4, about 89% CD8).

The chain links TRBV7-3 to TRBJ2-1, with 11 bases lining up with TRBD2. This receptor was identified in a man in his late teens or twenties who received the YFV17D yellow fever vaccine. This specimen was PBMCs, taken less than 25 days after the first yellow fever vaccination. This CDR3 reads CASSISGGAYHNEQFF. DNA for the CDR3: TGTGCCAGCAGCATTAGCGGGGGGGCCTACCACAATGAGCAGTTCTTC.